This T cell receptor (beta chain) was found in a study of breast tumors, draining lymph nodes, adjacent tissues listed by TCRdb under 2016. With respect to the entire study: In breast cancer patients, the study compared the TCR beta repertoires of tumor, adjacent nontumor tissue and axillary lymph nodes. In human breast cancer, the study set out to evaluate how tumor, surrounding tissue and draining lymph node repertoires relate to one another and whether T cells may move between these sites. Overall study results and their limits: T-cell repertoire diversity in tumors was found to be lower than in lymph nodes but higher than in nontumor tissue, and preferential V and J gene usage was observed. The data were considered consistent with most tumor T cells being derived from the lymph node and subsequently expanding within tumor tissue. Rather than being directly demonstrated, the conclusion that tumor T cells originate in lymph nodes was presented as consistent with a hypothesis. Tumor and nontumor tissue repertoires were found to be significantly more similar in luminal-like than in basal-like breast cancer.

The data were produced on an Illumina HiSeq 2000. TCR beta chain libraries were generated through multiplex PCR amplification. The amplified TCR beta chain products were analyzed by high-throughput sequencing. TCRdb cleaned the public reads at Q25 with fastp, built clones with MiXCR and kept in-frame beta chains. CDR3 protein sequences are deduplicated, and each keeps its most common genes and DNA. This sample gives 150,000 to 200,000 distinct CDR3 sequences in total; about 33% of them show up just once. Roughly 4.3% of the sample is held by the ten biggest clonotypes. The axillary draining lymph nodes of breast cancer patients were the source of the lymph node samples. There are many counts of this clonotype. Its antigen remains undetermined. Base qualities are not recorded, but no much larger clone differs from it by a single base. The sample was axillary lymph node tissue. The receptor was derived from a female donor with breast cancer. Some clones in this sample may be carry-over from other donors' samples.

The nucleotide sequence reads as follows: TGTGCCAGCAGCCTAGAGGGACAGGGACCCTACGAGCAGTACTTC. It encodes CASSLEGQGPYEQYF. Here the chain combines TRBV7-3 and TRBJ2-7; 9 middle bases align to TRBD1. The germline V gene gives CDR1 as SGHTA and CDR2 as FQGTGA. The CDR3 measures 15 amino acids from cysteine to phenylalanine. Just CDR3 DNA is preserved here, 45 bases in frame from base 1. The junction shows trimming of 5 bases on V and 2 bases on J, and the gene matches do not reach 7 bases of it.